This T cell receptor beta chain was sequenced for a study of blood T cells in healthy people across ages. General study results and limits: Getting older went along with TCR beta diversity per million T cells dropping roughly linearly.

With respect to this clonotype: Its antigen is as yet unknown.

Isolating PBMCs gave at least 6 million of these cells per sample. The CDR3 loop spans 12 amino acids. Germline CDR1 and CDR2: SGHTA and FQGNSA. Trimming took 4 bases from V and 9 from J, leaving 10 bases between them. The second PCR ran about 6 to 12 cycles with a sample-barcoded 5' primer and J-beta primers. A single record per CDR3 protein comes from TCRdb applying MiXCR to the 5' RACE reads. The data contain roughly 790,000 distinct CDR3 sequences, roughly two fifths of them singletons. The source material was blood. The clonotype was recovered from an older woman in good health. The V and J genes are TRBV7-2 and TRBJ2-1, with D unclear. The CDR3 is CASSSYLGEQFF. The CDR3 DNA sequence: TGTGCCAGCAGCTCGTATCTGGGTGAGCAGTTCTTC.